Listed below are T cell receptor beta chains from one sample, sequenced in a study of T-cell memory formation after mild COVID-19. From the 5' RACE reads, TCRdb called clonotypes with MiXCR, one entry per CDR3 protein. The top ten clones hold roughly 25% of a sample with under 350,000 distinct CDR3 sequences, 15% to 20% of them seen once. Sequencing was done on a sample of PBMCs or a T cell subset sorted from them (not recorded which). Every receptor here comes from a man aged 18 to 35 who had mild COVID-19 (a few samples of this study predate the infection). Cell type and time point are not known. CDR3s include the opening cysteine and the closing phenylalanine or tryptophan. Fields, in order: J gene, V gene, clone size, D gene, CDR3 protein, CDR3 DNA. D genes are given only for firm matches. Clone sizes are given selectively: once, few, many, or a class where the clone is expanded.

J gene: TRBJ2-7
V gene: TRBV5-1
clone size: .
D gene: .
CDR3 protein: CASSLTPSSYEQYF
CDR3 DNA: TGCGCCAGCAGCCTGACACCTAGCTCCTACGAGCAGTACTTC

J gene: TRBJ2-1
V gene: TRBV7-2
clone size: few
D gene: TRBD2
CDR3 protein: CASSSGGLSYNEQFF
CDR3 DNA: TGTGCCAGCAGCAGCGGGGGCCTGTCCTACAATGAGCAGTTCTTC

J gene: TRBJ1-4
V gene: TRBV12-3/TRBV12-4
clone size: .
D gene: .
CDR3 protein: CASSFPGQNGKLFF
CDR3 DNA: TGTGCCAGCAGTTTCCCAGGGCAGAACGGAAAACTGTTTTTT

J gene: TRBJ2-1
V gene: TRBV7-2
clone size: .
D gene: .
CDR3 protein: CASSVGTRWGNEQFF
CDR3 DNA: TGTGCCAGCAGCGTAGGGACACGGTGGGGCAATGAGCAGTTCTTC

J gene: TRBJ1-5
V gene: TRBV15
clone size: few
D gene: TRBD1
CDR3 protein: CATSSRDRVRHQPQHF
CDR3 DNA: TGTGCCACCAGCTCGCGGGACAGGGTTCGCCATCAGCCCCAGCATTTT

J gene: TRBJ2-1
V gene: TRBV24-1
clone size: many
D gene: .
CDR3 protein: CATSDSAGRDNEQFF
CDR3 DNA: TGTGCCACCAGTGATTCCGCAGGGCGAGACAATGAGCAGTTCTTC

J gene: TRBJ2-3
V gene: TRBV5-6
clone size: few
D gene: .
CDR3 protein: CASSLDGKSADTQYF
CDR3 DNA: TGTGCCAGCAGCTTGGACGGGAAATCCGCAGATACGCAGTATTTT

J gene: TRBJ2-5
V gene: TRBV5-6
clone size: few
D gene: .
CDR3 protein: CASNRDPRETQYF
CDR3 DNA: TGTGCCAGCAACCGCGATCCTCGGGAGACCCAGTACTTC

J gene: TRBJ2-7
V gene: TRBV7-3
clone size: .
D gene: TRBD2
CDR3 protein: CASSLSPGRAYEQYF
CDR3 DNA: TGTGCCAGCAGCCTGTCCCCAGGGAGGGCCTACGAGCAGTACTTC

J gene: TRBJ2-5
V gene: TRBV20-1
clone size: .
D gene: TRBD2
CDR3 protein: CSALTGGAETQYF
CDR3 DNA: TGCAGTGCCCTGACGGGGGGGGCTGAGACCCAGTACTTC

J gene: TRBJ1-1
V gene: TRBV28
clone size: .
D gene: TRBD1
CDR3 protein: CASSLARGRGTEAFF
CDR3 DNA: TGTGCCAGCAGTTTGGCCAGGGGGCGCGGCACTGAAGCTTTCTTT

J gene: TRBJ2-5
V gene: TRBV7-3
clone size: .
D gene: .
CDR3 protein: CASSRTLQETQYF
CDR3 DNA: TGTGCCAGCAGTCGCACCCTCCAAGAGACCCAGTACTTC

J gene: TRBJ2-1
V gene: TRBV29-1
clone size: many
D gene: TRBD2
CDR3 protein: CSVAGALSGGDNEQFF
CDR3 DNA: TGCAGCGTGGCCGGGGCTCTGAGCGGGGGTGACAATGAGCAGTTCTTC

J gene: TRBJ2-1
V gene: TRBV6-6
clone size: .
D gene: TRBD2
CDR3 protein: CASRARSGGTNEQFF
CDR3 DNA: TGTGCCAGCAGAGCCCGGAGCGGGGGGACCAATGAGCAGTTCTTC

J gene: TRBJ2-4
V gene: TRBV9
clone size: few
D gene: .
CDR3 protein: CASSGSQNIQYF
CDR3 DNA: TGTGCCAGCAGCGGGTCCCAAAACATTCAGTACTTC

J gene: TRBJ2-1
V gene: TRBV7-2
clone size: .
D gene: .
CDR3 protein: CASRDIGTFGDEQFF
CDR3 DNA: TGTGCCAGCAGAGATATCGGGACATTCGGCGATGAGCAGTTCTTC

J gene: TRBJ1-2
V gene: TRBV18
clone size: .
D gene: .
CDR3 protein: CASSPRSYGYTF
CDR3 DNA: TGTGCCAGCTCACCTAGGTCCTATGGCTACACCTTC

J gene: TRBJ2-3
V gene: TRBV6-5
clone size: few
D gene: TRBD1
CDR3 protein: CASSYNYRGLTDTQYF
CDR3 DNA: TGTGCCAGCAGTTACAACTACAGGGGCCTCACAGATACGCAGTATTTT

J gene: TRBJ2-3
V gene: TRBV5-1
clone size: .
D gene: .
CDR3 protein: CASSLVGESGDTQYF
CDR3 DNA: TGCGCCAGCAGCTTGGTAGGGGAGTCGGGGGATACGCAGTATTTT

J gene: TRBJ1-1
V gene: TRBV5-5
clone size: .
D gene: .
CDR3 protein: CASSLSRAPTEAFF
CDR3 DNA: TGTGCCAGCAGCTTGTCCAGGGCCCCAACTGAAGCTTTCTTT

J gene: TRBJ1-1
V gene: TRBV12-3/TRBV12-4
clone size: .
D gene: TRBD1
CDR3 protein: CASSLGTGVNTEAFF
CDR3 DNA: TGTGCCAGCAGTTTAGGGACAGGGGTAAACACTGAAGCTTTCTTT

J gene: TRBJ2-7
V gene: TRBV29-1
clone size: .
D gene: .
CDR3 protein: CSVEGPARAYEQYF
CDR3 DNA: TGCAGCGTTGAGGGGCCTGCCAGGGCCTACGAGCAGTACTTC

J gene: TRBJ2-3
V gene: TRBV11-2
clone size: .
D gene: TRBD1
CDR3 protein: CASSFAGGSADTQYF
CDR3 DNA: TGTGCCAGCAGCTTCGCAGGGGGTTCGGCAGATACGCAGTATTTT

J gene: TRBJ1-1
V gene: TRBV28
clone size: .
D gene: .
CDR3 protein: CASSPYSTEAFF
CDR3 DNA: TGTGCCAGCAGTCCGTACTCCACTGAAGCTTTCTTT

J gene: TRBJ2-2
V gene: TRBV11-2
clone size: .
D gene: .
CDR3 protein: CAIHPGTGELFF
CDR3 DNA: TGTGCCATCCACCCAGGCACCGGGGAGCTGTTTTTT